Each of the 8 T cell receptor beta chains below was sequenced from the same sample in a study of CD8 T cells in ankylosing spondylitis. From the 5' RACE reads, TCRdb called clonotypes with MiXCR, one entry per CDR3 protein. Among about 260,000 distinct CDR3 sequences, 20% to 30% were seen once, and the ten largest hold 0.5% to 0.65%. Sequences were obtained from blood, either unsorted or a sorted T cell fraction (not recorded which). These TCRs come from a male donor with ankylosing spondylitis or in good health (not recorded which).

The chain is built from TRBV11-2 and TRBJ2-4; 7 nucleotides align to TRBD1. Losses at the gene ends were 4 bases for V and 5 bases for J; bases not matched to a gene: 8. This CDR3 has 15 amino acids. Germline CDR1 SGHAT, CDR2 FQNNGV. CDR3 loop: CASSSTRGRENIQYF. The CDR3 DNA reads TGTGCCAGCAGCTCAACGAGGGGGCGCGAAAACATTCAGTACTTC.

The rearrangement links TRBV12-3 or TRBV12-4 to TRBJ1-6; a possible D gene is TRBD1 (6 bases). Deletions cut 3 bases from V and 9 bases from J, with 9 bases between. The CDR3 extends over 13 amino acids. This chain's CDR3 is CASSFDRSSPLHF. CDR3 coding DNA: TGTGCCAGCAGTTTCGACAGGAGTTCACCCCTCCACTTT.

The chain carries TRBV27 and TRBJ2-4, with TRBD1 matching 7 bases. After removal of 5 bases from V and 10 bases from J, the junction contained 11 bases not matched to a gene. Germline CDR1 MNHEY, CDR2 SMNVEV (reference sequence). This CDR3 region has 14 residues. This CDR3 reads CASSAQTGFSIQYF. CDR3 nucleotide sequence: TGTGCCAGCAGTGCCCAGACAGGGTTCAGTATTCAGTACTTC.

This chain links TRBV6-1 with TRBJ1-2; 7 bases fit TRBD1. Germline loops: CDR1 MNHNS, CDR2 SASEGT. V was pared by 6 bases and J by 8 bases, with 9 bases of the junction left unmatched. CDR3 length: 13 amino acids. CDR3 DNA: TGTGCCAGCAGAGGACAGGCCCTATACGGCTACACCTTC. Its protein product is CASRGQALYGYTF.

This clonotype came up many times. The CDR3 spells CSAQRWGSYEQYF. As DNA, the CDR3 is TGCAGTGCTCAGAGGTGGGGCAGCTACGAGCAGTACTTC. The chain links TRBV20-1 to TRBJ2-7, with a tentative D call TRBD1 (5 bases). CDR1 DFQATT and CDR2 SNEGSKA come from the germline V gene (reference sequence). The CDR3 extends over 13 amino acids. Trimming pared 5 bases from V and 3 bases from J, leaving 14 bases between.

There are a few counts of this clonotype. The V gene is TRBV20-1, the J gene TRBJ2-3; 7 bases match TRBD1. CDR1 is DFQATT, CDR2 SNEGSKA, per germline (reference sequence). This CDR3 region has 16 residues. The V and J ends lost 3 bases and 1 base, in that order; junction bases with no gene match: 10. The CDR3 DNA sequence: TGCAGTGCTAGGGCTTCACACAGGGGCGGCACAGATACGCAGTATTTT. This codes for CSARASHRGGTDTQYF.

This clonotype has more than one count but fewer than ten. V gene TRBV30 combines with J gene TRBJ2-7; unclear D gene. The CDR3 is made up of 12 amino acids. V was trimmed by 6 bases and J by 6 bases, leaving 15 bases between them. Germline loops: CDR1 GTSNPN, CDR2 SVGIG (reference sequence). The chain's CDR3 is CACQLGYGEQYF. CDR3 DNA sequence: TGTGCCTGTCAACTGGGGTATGGCGAGCAGTACTTC.

The gene calls are TRBV5-1 and TRBJ1-1; D might be TRBD1 (5 bases). Germline V gene sequence: CDR1 SGHRS, CDR2 YFSETQ. V dropped 0 bases and J dropped 4 bases, with 13 bases sitting between them. The CDR3 totals 15 residues. CDR3 DNA: TGCGCCAGCAGCTTGGCCGGGGGAGTGCTCACTGAAGCTTTCTTT. Its translation: CASSLAGGVLTEAFF.